This T cell receptor beta chain appears in the sequencing data of a study of blood T cell repertoires in COVID-19. In the authors' workflow: Reference gene primers were amplified, and this amplification served to estimate nucleated cell counts. This table comes from immunoSEQ multiplex PCR, and its TCRdb copy is limited to in-frame clones, with some not included. V and J calls plus clone size are reproduced from that table; the DNA served to infer D and trimming. The sample shows about 110,000 clones, roughly four fifths of them seen only once. CDR1 and CDR2 (germline): SGHAT, FQDESV (reference sequence). The CDR3 covers 14 residues. V gave up 5 bases and J gave up 4 bases; unmatched junction bases: 7.

The sample consisted of peripheral blood. The source is a woman aged 60 to 75 with acute or convalescent COVID-19. The V and J genes are TRBV11-1 and TRBJ1-1; 7 nucleotides agree with TRBD1. CDR3 sequence: CASSRGQAFTEAFF. The CDR3 region has the DNA TGTGCCAGCAGCAGGGGGCAGGCGTTCACTGAAGCTTTCTTT. The full variable domain, completed using reference TRBV11-1 and TRBJ1-1, is EAEVAQSPRYKITEKSQAVAFWCDPISGHATLYWYRQILGQGPELLVQFQDESVVDDSQLPKDRFSAERLKGVDSTLKIQPAELGDSAMYLCASSRGQAFTEAFFGQGTRLTVV.